This is a list of T cell receptor beta chains from one sample in a study of T-cell memory formation after mild COVID-19. Each CDR3 protein is one row after TCRdb ran MiXCR on the 5' RACE reads. The data hold hundreds of thousands of distinct CDR3 sequences, with about a sixth observed a single time. Sequencing was done on a sample of PBMCs or a T cell subset sorted from them (not recorded which). These receptors were obtained from a man younger than 35 who had mild COVID-19 (a few samples of this study predate the infection). Cell type and time point are not known. Each CDR3 is given with its conserved first and last residue. A D gene is named only where the DNA matches it firmly. Where a row states a size, it is once, few, many or the class of an expanded clone; other rows omit it.

clone_size j_call d_call v_call cdr3_aa cdr3_nt
few TRBJ2-1 . TRBV7-3 CASSLRGASRNEQFF TGTGCCAGCAGCTTACGGGGGGCATCGCGCAATGAGCAGTTCTTC
. TRBJ2-3 . TRBV28 CATLTPAVDTQYF TGTGCCACCCTGACCCCAGCGGTAGATACGCAGTATTTT
. TRBJ2-7 TRBD1 TRBV7-6 CASSLNRGSHAEQYF TGTGCCAGCAGCTTAAACAGGGGGTCACATGCCGAGCAGTACTTC
. TRBJ2-5 TRBD2 TRBV9 CASSVGLAEETQYF TGTGCCAGCAGCGTAGGACTAGCGGAAGAGACCCAGTACTTC
many TRBJ2-2 . TRBV7-6 CASSSRGELFF TGTGCCAGCAGCAGTCGCGGGGAGCTGTTTTTT
few TRBJ2-7 TRBD2 TRBV7-9 CASRGGGYEQYF TGTGCTAGCCGAGGCGGGGGATACGAGCAGTACTTC
. TRBJ2-7 . TRBV7-2 CASSFLRGAYEQYF TGTGCCAGCAGCTTCCTCCGCGGGGCGTACGAGCAGTACTTC
many TRBJ1-3 TRBD1 TRBV18 CASSEGQKNTIYF TGTGCCAGCTCAGAGGGACAGAAAAACACCATATATTTT
. TRBJ1-2 TRBD1 TRBV6-6 CASSPGTGGVYGYTF TGTGCCAGCAGCCCCGGGACAGGGGGCGTCTATGGCTACACCTTC
few TRBJ2-2 TRBD2 TRBV7-6 CASSSRLAGDTGELFF TGTGCCAGCAGCTCAAGACTAGCGGGGGACACCGGGGAGCTGTTTTTT
. TRBJ2-1 . TRBV6-5 CASSYSEWNEQFF TGTGCCAGCAGTTACTCGGAGTGGAATGAGCAGTTCTTC
few TRBJ2-2 TRBD2 TRBV4-1 CASSQGAGLANTGELFF TGCGCCAGCAGCCAGGGAGCGGGACTCGCGAACACCGGGGAGCTGTTTTTT
many TRBJ1-2 . TRBV6-2/TRBV6-3 CASSYTRRANYGYTF TGTGCCAGCAGTTACACCAGGAGAGCTAACTATGGCTACACCTTC
many TRBJ1-5 . TRBV7-9 CASIGQSNQPQHF TGTGCCAGCATAGGGCAGTCCAATCAGCCCCAGCATTTT
. TRBJ1-4 TRBD1 TRBV6-5 CASRTGVEKLFF TGTGCCAGCAGGACAGGGGTTGAAAAACTGTTTTTT
. TRBJ2-3 . TRBV5-1 CASSFGGESTSTDTQYF TGCGCCAGCAGCTTTGGCGGGGAGTCAACTAGCACAGATACGCAGTATTTT
many TRBJ2-3 TRBD2 TRBV20-1 CSASPGLFLDTQYF TGCAGTGCTAGTCCGGGACTATTCTTGGATACGCAGTATTTT
few TRBJ1-1 . TRBV4-3 CASSQDRNAFGNEAFF TGCGCCAGCAGCCAAGATAGGAACGCTTTTGGGAATGAAGCTTTCTTT
. TRBJ2-7 TRBD1 TRBV6-1 CASRKTGIHEQYF TGTGCCAGCAGAAAGACAGGGATCCACGAGCAGTACTTC
few TRBJ1-6 . TRBV9 CASSVEASSYNSPLHF TGTGCCAGCAGCGTAGAGGCGAGCTCCTATAATTCACCCCTCCACTTT
many TRBJ2-1 TRBD2 TRBV2 CASSAIGLAAYNEQFF TGTGCCAGCAGTGCGATAGGACTAGCGGCTTACAATGAGCAGTTCTTC
. TRBJ1-1 TRBD1 TRBV27 CASSPGTGFTEAFF TGTGCCAGCAGCCCCGGGACAGGGTTCACTGAAGCTTTCTTT
few TRBJ2-7 . TRBV20-1 CSARGTDSSYEQYF TGCAGTGCTAGAGGGACGGACAGCTCCTACGAGCAGTACTTC
few TRBJ1-1 . TRBV9 CASSPQVMGTEAFF TGTGCCAGCAGCCCTCAGGTCATGGGCACTGAAGCTTTCTTT
. TRBJ2-3 TRBD2 TRBV2 CASGRTSGGPDTQYF TGTGCCAGCGGTAGGACTAGCGGGGGCCCAGATACGCAGTATTTT
. TRBJ2-1 TRBD2 TRBV7-3 CASSKMGLASNEQFF TGTGCCAGCAGTAAAATGGGACTAGCGAGTAATGAGCAGTTCTTC
. TRBJ2-2 TRBD1 TRBV5-6 CASSLGNRGTELFF TGTGCCAGCAGCTTGGGGAACAGGGGCACGGAGCTGTTTTTT
. TRBJ2-7 . TRBV15 CATSSDLGGYEQYF TGTGCCACCAGCAGCGACCTAGGGGGGTACGAGCAGTACTTC
. TRBJ2-1 . TRBV29-1 CSVWVDNEQFF TGCAGCGTTTGGGTGGACAATGAGCAGTTCTTC
. TRBJ2-7 . TRBV6-5 CASSPRVGTASYEQYF TGTGCCAGCAGCCCAAGGGTGGGCACCGCCTCCTACGAGCAGTACTTC
. TRBJ2-1 TRBD2 TRBV5-1 CASSLVAGGRNNEQFF TGCGCCAGCAGCTTGGTCGCGGGGGGCCGAAACAATGAGCAGTTCTTC
. TRBJ1-5 . TRBV4-1 CASSKDGARATFSNQPQHF TGCGCCAGCAGCAAAGACGGGGCAAGGGCTACCTTTAGCAATCAGCCCCAGCATTTT
. TRBJ2-3 . TRBV12-3/TRBV12-4 CASSFPAGWNTQYF TGTGCAAGCAGTTTCCCCGCCGGGTGGAATACGCAGTATTTT
. TRBJ2-1 TRBD1 TRBV7-2 CASSLTGGDYNEQFF TGTGCCAGCAGCTTGACAGGGGGTGACTACAATGAGCAGTTCTTC
many TRBJ1-2 . TRBV6-5 CASSRGADYGYTF TGTGCCAGCAGTCGTGGGGCAGACTATGGCTACACCTTC
. TRBJ1-1 TRBD1 TRBV15 CATGGDSNTEAFF TGTGCCACCGGTGGGGACAGTAACACTGAAGCTTTCTTT
. TRBJ2-7 TRBD1 TRBV5-6 CASSLGGQGGTEQYF TGTGCCAGCAGCTTGGGGGGACAGGGGGGAACCGAGCAGTACTTC
. TRBJ2-7 . TRBV12-3/TRBV12-4 CASSLDTLLYEQYF TGTGCCAGCAGCCTAGACACTCTCCTCTACGAGCAGTACTTC
few TRBJ1-2 . TRBV7-9 CASAGTSNYGYTF TGTGCCAGCGCCGGCACCTCTAACTATGGCTACACCTTC
few TRBJ2-1 TRBD2 TRBV6-1 CASRRRLAGGYNEQFF TGTGCCAGCAGGAGACGACTAGCGGGGGGGTACAATGAGCAGTTCTTC
. TRBJ2-2 . TRBV7-2 CASSRSLQGTGELFF TGTGCCAGCAGCCGCAGCCTTCAGGGCACCGGGGAGCTGTTTTTT
. TRBJ1-1 . TRBV5-1 CASSHGVGNTEAFF TGCGCCAGCAGCCACGGGGTAGGGAACACTGAAGCTTTCTTT
. TRBJ2-7 TRBD1 TRBV18 CASSGQGAHEQYF TGTGCCAGCTCGGGACAGGGGGCCCACGAGCAGTACTTC
few TRBJ1-2 . TRBV6-5 CASSYTPDSLYGYTF TGTGCCAGCAGTTACACCCCCGACAGTCTCTATGGCTACACCTTC
few TRBJ2-5 TRBD2 TRBV20-1 CSAGGLAGAQETQYF TGCAGTGCGGGGGGACTAGCGGGGGCCCAAGAGACCCAGTACTTC
. TRBJ2-5 . TRBV7-2 CASSFSVGDQETQYF TGTGCCAGCAGCTTCTCCGTCGGGGACCAAGAGACCCAGTACTTC
few TRBJ2-5 . TRBV12-3/TRBV12-4 CASTLGQGRKTQYF TGTGCCAGCACCTTAGGGCAGGGGAGGAAGACCCAGTACTTC
few TRBJ2-7 . TRBV5-1 CASSRELLSYEQYF TGCGCCAGCAGCCGGGAGTTGTTATCCTACGAGCAGTACTTC
few TRBJ2-5 TRBD2 TRBV3-1 CASSQALAGETQYF TGTGCCAGCAGCCAAGCCCTAGCGGGGGAGACCCAGTACTTC
few TRBJ2-7 . TRBV20-1 CSARDSDEQYF TGCAGTGCTAGAGATTCGGACGAGCAGTACTTC
. TRBJ1-2 TRBD1 TRBV5-1 CASSVQSTGNYGYTF TGCGCCAGCAGCGTACAATCGACAGGGAACTATGGCTACACCTTC